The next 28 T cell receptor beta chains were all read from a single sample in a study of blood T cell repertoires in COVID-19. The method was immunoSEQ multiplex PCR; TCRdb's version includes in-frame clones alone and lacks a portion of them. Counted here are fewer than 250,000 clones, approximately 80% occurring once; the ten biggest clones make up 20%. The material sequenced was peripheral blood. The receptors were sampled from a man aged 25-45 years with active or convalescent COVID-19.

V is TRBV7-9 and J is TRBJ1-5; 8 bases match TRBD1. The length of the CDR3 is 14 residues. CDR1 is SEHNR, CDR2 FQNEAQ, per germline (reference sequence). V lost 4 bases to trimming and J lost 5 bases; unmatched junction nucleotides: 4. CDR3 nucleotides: TGTGCCAGCAGCTCGACAGGGGAGGATCAGCCCCAGCATTTT. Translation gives CASSSTGEDQPQHF.

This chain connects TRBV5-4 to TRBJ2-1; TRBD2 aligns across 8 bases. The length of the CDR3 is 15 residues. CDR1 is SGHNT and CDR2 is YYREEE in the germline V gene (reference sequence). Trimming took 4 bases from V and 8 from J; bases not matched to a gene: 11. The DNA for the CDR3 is TGTGCCAGCAGCCACGAAGGGACTAGATCCGATGAGCAGTTCTTC. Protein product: CASSHEGTRSDEQFF. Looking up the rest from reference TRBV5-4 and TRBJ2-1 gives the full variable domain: ETGVTQSPTHLIKTRGQQVTLRCSSQSGHNTVSWYQQALGQGPQFIFQYYREEENGRGNFPPRFSGLQFPNYSSELNVNALELDDSALYLCASSHEGTRSDEQFFGPGTRLTVL.

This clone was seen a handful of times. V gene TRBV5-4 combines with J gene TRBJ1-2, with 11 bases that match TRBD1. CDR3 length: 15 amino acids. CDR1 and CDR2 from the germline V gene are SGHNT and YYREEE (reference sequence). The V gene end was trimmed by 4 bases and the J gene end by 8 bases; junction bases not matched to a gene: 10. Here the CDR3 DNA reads TGTGCCAGCAGCCCTTCGGACAGGGGGCGACGGGGCTACACCTTC. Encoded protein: CASSPSDRGRRGYTF.

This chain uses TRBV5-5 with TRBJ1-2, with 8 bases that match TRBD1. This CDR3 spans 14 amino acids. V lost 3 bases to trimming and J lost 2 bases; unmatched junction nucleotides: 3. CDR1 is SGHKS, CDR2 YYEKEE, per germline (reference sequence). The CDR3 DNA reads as TGTGCCAGCAGCTGGGGGACAGGCAACTATGGCTACACCTTC. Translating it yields CASSWGTGNYGYTF.

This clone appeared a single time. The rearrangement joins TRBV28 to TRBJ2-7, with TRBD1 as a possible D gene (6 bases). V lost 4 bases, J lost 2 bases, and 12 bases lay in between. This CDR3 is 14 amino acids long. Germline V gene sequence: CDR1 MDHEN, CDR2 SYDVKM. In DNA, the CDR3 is TGTGCCAGCAGTTATCAGGGGACGACCTACGAGCAGTACTTC. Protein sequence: CASSYQGTTYEQYF.

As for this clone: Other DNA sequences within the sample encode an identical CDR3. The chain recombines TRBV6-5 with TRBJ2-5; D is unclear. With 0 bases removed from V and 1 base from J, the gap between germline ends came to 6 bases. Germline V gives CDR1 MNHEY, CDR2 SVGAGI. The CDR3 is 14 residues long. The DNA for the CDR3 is TGTGCCAGCAGTTACTCTACAGCCCAAGAGACCCAGTACTTC. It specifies CASSYSTAQETQYF.

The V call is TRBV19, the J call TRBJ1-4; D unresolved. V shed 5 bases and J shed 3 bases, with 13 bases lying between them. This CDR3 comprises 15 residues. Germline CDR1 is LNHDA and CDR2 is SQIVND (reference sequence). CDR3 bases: TGTGCCAGTAGTCGGGGAGGCCCCTCTAATGAAAAACTGTTTTTT. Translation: CASSRGGPSNEKLFF.

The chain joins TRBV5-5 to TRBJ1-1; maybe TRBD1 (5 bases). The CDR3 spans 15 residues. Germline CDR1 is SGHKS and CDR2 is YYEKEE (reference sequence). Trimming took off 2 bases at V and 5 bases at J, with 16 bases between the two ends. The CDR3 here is CASSFIGAETTEAFF. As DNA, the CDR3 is TGTGCCAGCAGCTTTATTGGGGCTGAAACAACTGAAGCTTTCTTT. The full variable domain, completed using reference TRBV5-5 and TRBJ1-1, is DAGVTQSPTHLIKTRGQQVTLRCSPISGHKSVSWYQQVLGQGPQFIFQYYEKEERGRGNFPDRFSARQFPNYSSELNVNALLLGDSALYLCASSFIGAETTEAFFGQGTRLTVV.

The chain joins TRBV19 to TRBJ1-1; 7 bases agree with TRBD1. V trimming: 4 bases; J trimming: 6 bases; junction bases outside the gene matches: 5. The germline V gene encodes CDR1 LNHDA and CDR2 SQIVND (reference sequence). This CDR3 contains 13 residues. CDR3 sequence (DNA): TGTGCCAGTAGTAAAGGGGGCTGGGCTGAAGCTTTCTTT. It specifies CASSKGGWAEAFF.

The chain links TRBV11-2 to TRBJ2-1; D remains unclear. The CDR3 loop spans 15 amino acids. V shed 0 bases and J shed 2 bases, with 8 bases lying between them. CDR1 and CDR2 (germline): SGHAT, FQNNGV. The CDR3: CASSLDGLAYNEQFF. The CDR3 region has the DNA TGTGCCAGCAGCTTAGATGGTCTAGCCTACAATGAGCAGTTCTTC.

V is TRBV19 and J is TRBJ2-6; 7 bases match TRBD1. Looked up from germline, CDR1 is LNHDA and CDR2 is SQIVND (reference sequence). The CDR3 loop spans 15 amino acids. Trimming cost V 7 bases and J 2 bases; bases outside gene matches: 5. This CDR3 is CASTKGQTGANVLTF. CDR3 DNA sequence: TGTGCCAGTACCAAGGGACAGACTGGGGCCAACGTCCTGACTTTC.

The DNA of the CDR3 is TGCGCCAGCAGTGAGGGAGGGCAGCATCAGCCCCAGCATTTT. It translates to CASSEGGQHQPQHF. V is TRBV10-2 and J is TRBJ1-5; D remains ambiguous. The CDR3 sequence is 14 residues long. CDR1 WSHSY and CDR2 SAAADI come from the germline V gene. Between the trimmed V and J ends, which lost 2 bases and 5 bases, there was a span of 10 bases.

The CDR3 nucleotides are TGTGCCAGCAGTTTAGTTTCAGCGGGGGCCCGCGAGCAGTTCTTC. It is translated as CASSLVSAGAREQFF. The chain has TRBV27 and TRBJ2-1; TRBD2 agrees at 8 bases. There are 15 residues in the CDR3. CDR1 MNHEY and CDR2 SMNVEV come from the germline V gene (reference sequence). The J segment lost 10 bases and the V segment lost 2 bases, leaving 10 bases of the junction unmatched.

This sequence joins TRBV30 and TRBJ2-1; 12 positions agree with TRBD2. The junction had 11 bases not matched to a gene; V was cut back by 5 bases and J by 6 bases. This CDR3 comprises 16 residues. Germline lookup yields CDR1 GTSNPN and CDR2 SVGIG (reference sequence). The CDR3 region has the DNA TGTGCCTGGTCAAGGGCTAGCGGGGGGGTAAGCAATGAGCAGTTCTTC. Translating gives CAWSRASGGVSNEQFF.

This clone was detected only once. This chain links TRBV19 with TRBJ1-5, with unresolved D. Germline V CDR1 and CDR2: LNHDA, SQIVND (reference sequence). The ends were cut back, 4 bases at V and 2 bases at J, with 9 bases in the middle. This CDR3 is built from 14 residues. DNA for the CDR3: TGTGCCAGTAGTAAGAGGGCCGGCAATCAGCCCCAGCATTTT. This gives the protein CASSKRAGNQPQHF.

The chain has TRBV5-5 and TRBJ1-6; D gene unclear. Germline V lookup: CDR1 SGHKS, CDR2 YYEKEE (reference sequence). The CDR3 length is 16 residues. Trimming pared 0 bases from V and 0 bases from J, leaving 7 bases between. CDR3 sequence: CASSLDASSYNSPLHF. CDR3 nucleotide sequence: TGTGCCAGCAGCTTGGACGCCAGCTCCTATAATTCACCCCTCCACTTT. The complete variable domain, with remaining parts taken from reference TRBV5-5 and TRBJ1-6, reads DAGVTQSPTHLIKTRGQQVTLRCSPISGHKSVSWYQQVLGQGPQFIFQYYEKEERGRGNFPDRFSARQFPNYSSELNVNALLLGDSALYLCASSLDASSYNSPLHFGNGTRLTVT.

The CDR3 nucleotides are TGTGCCAGCAGCTTAGTTTCGGGCTTGGGGAGTCAGCCCCAGCATTTT. Amino acid sequence: CASSLVSGLGSQPQHF. V and J are TRBV7-9 and TRBJ1-5, with D uncertain. Germline CDR1 SEHNR, CDR2 FQNEAQ (reference sequence). V dropped 1 base and J dropped 6 bases, with 16 bases sitting between them. The CDR3 consists of 16 residues.

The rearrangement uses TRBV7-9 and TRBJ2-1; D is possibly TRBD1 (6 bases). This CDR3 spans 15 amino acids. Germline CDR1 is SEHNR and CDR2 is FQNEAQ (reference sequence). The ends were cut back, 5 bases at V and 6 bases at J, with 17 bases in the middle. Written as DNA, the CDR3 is TGTGCCAGCAGCAAAACAGGGTCTGGGGGCAATGAGCAGTTCTTC. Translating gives CASSKTGSGGNEQFF.

CDR3 sequence (DNA): TGTGCCAGCAGCTTAGTAGTCGGAGGCGGAAACACCATATATTTT. As protein: CASSLVVGGGNTIYF. The chain couples TRBV7-2 to TRBJ1-3; no clear D. Germline CDR1 SGHTA, CDR2 FQGNSA. The CDR3 runs 15 residues. V was pared by 1 base and J by 4 bases, with 11 bases between.

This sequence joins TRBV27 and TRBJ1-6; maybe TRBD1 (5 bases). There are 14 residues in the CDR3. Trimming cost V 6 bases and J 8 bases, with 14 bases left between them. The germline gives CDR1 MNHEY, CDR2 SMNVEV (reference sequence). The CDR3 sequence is CASSFRDYDSPLHF. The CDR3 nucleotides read TGTGCCAGCAGCTTCAGGGATTATGATTCACCCCTCCACTTT.

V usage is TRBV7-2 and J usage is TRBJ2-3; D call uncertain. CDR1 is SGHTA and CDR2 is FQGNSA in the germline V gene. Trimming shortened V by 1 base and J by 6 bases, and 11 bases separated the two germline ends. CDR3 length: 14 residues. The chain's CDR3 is CASSLVPQIDTQYF. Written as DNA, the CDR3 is TGTGCCAGCAGCTTAGTACCCCAGATTGATACGCAGTATTTT.

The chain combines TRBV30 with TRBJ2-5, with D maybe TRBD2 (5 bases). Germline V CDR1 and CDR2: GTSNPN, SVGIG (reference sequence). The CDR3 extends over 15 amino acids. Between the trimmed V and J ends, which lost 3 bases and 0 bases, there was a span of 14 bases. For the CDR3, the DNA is TGTGCCTGGAGACCCCGCGGGTGGTACCAAGAGACCCAGTACTTC. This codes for CAWRPRGWYQETQYF.

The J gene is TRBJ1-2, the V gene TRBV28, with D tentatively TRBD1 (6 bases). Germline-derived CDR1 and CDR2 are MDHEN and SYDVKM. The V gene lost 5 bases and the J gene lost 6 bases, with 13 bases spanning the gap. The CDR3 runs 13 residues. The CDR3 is CASSPQGLNGYTF. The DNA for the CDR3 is TGTGCCAGCAGTCCACAGGGTTTAAATGGCTACACCTTC.

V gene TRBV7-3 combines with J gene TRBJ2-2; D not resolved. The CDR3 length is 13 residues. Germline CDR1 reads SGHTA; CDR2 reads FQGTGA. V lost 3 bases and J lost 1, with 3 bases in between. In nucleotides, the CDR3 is TGTGCCAGCAGCTTCAAGAACACCGGGGAGCTGTTTTTT. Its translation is CASSFKNTGELFF.

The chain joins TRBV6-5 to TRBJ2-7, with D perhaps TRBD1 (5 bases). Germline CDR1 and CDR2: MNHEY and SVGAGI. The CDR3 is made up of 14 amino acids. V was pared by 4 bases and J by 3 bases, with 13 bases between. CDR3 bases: TGTGCCAGCAGTTCCTCCCAGGGATTCTACGAGCAGTACTTC. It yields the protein CASSSSQGFYEQYF.

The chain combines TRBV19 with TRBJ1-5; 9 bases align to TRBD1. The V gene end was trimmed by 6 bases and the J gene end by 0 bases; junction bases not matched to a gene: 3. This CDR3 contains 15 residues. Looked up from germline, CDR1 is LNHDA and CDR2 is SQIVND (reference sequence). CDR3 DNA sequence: TGTGCCAGTAGGGACAGGGGTAATAGCAATCAGCCCCAGCATTTT. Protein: CASRDRGNSNQPQHF.

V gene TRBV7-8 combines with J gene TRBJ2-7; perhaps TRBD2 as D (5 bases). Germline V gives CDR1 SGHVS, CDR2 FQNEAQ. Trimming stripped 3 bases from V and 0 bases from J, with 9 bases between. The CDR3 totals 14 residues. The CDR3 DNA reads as TGTGCCAGCAGCTTCAGGAGGAACTCCTACGAGCAGTACTTC. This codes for CASSFRRNSYEQYF.

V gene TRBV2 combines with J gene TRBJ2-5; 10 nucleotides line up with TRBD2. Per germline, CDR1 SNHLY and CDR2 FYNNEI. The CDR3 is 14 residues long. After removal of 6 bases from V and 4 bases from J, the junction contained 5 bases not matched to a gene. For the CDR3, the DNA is TGTGCCAGCAGGCTAGCGGGGGCGGGAGAGACCCAGTACTTC. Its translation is CASRLAGAGETQYF.